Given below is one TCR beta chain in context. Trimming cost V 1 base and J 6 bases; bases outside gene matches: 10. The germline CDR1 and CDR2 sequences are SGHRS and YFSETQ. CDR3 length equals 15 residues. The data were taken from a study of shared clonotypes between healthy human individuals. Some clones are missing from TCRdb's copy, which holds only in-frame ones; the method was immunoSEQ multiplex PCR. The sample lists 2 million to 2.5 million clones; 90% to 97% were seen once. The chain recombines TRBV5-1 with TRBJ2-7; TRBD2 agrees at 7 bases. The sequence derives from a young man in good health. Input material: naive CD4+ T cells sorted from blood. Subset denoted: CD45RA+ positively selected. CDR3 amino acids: CASSLRRGTSGEQYF. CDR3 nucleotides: TGCGCCAGCAGCTTGCGGCGGGGGACCTCCGGCGAGCAGTACTTC.